This paragraph reports one T cell receptor (beta chain). The method was immunoSEQ multiplex PCR; TCRdb's version includes in-frame clones alone and lacks a portion of them. This sample has 140,000 to 150,000 clones; approximately 92% occur once, and the top ten carry more than 3%. This entry is derived from a study of control samples from healthy donors and cancer patients. V was trimmed by 0 bases and J by 5 bases, leaving 10 bases between them. There are 14 residues in the CDR3. Germline V gene data show CDR1 as LGHDT and CDR2 as YNNKEL (reference sequence). The chain is built from TRBV3-1 (or the pseudogene TRBV3-2) and TRBJ2-5; possible D gene TRBD2, 5 bases. Sequenced input: blood. This TCR was sampled from a man aged 30 to 39 in good health. The CDR3 spells CASSQELARETQYF. The CDR3 DNA sequence: TGTGCCAGCAGCCAAGAATTAGCGAGGGAGACCCAGTACTTC.